This T cell receptor beta chain was sequenced in a study of glioma-infiltrating T cells. CDR3 length: 13 residues. V trimming: 3 bases; J trimming: 8 bases; junction bases outside the gene matches: 5. The table lists this clonotype with a few counts. Using RNA template, CDR3s of TCR alpha and beta were amplified with iRepertoire arm-PCR. For one-step reverse transcription and amplification, 100-400 ng of tissue mRNA or PBMC total RNA was used. TCRdb re-called the multiplex PCR reads with MiXCR, one entry per CDR3 protein. The table shows approximately 110,000 distinct CDR3 sequences, with roughly 25% occurring only once.

This receptor was taken from a human donor with low-grade glioma or glioblastoma, undergoing nonglioma brain surgery, or in good health (not recorded which). Sample: glioma tissue, nonneoplastic brain tissue, or PBMCs (not recorded which). The chain joins TRBV12-3 or TRBV12-4 to TRBJ1-1; 8 nucleotides match TRBD1. CDR3 nucleotides: TGTGCCAGCAGTTTGGGACAGGCTGCCGAAGCTTTCTTT. This sequence encodes CASSLGQAAEAFF.